Sequencing of this T cell receptor beta chain was carried out in a study of T cell responses to AZD1222 COVID-19 vaccine. The CDR3 spans 11 residues. Between the trimmed V and J ends, which lost 6 bases and 4 bases, there was a span of 10 bases. Germline loops: CDR1 DFQATT, CDR2 SNEGSKA (reference sequence). Details on this clone: The antigen remains undetermined.

Study findings and constraints: Across the whole spike, CD4 TCRs peaked at regions 160-218 and 743-854.

Some clones are missing from TCRdb's copy, which holds only in-frame ones; the method was immunoSEQ multiplex PCR. The data show some 110,000 clones, with 85% to 90% seen just once and around 3.8% held by the top ten. The sample was peripheral blood, taken 28 days after the second AZD1222 dose. The rearrangement links TRBV20-1 to TRBJ2-7; the D is unclear. The receptor was derived from an adult who received the AZD1222 COVID-19 vaccine. CDR3 residues: CSAPDQYEQYF. CDR3 DNA sequence: TGCAGTGCCCCGGACCAGTACGAGCAGTACTTC.